This T cell receptor delta chain is from a study of gamma-delta chains in newborns, infants, children. Study overall: Innate gammadelta T cells reportedly expand polyclonally right after birth, driven by microbial exposure, per the title.

In its sample, this clone was seen a few times. A single base separates this from a much larger clone, so it may be a read error. TCRdb reprocessed the reads through CATT. The data show roughly 5,300 delta-chain clones, 13% to 15% seen once. The CDR3 length is 20 residues. Germline V gives CDR1 GEAIGNYY, CDR2 EKD. This rearrangement joins TRDV2 to TRDJ3; TRDD3 agrees at 7 bases. The origin of this receptor is a child who was a newborn, infant or young child, either healthy, febrile or measles-vaccinated (not recorded which). The sequences come from blood, collected at baseline. In DNA form, the CDR3 reads TGTGCCTGTGGCACCCTAACGGGGGATGCGAGCTCCTGGGACACCCGACAGATGTTTTTC. Translation: CACGTLTGDASSWDTRQMFF.